The rows below give T cell receptor beta chains drawn from one sample of a study of cytomegalovirus exposure and HLA in healthy donors. Produced via immunoSEQ multiplex PCR; TCRdb's table is partial and in-frame only. The sample holds tens of thousands of clones. The sequenced material came from PBMCs. The receptors shown here come from a female donor in good health and CMV-seronegative. The CDR3 runs from the conserved cysteine through the conserved F or W. The D gene is left open where the match is weak.

V,length,J,D,CDR3,DNA
TRBV21-1,14,TRBJ2-7,NA,CAILGDGRHYEQYF,TGTGCCATTCTAGGGGATGGCAGGCATTACGAGCAGTACTTC
TRBV6-1,14,TRBJ1-5,TRBD1,CASSRQGGNQPQHF,TGTGCCAGCTCGCGACAGGGAGGCAATCAGCCCCAGCATTTT
TRBV15,18,TRBJ2-1,TRBD2,CATSSGQRGGPIPNEQFF,TGTGCCACCAGCAGCGGGCAGCGGGGGGGCCCCATTCCCAATGAGCAGTTCTTC
TRBV29-1,13,TRBJ2-2,TRBD1,CSVGGQGVGELFF,TGCAGCGTGGGGGGACAGGGGGTCGGGGAGCTGTTTTTT
TRBV29-1,14,TRBJ1-1,NA,CSVELVNMNTEAFF,TGCAGCGTTGAATTGGTAAACATGAACACTGAAGCTTTCTTT
TRBV28,14,TRBJ1-1,NA,CASTWGEMNTEAFF,TGTGCCAGCACCTGGGGGGAAATGAACACTGAAGCTTTCTTT
TRBV5-1,15,TRBJ2-5,TRBD2,CASSLDGGVQETQYF,TGCGCCAGCAGCTTGGACGGGGGGGTACAAGAGACCCAGTACTTC
TRBV19,15,TRBJ2-7,NA,CASSIGTGIHYEQYF,TGTGCCAGTAGTATAGGTACGGGTATACACTACGAGCAGTACTTC
TRBV4-1,17,TRBJ2-1,TRBD2,CASSQDLTSGGYNEQFF,TGCGCCAGCAGCCAGGATCTTACTAGCGGGGGGTACAATGAGCAGTTCTTC
TRBV4-3,14,TRBJ1-4,NA,CASSQEGAGEKLFF,TGCGCCAGCAGCCAAGAGGGGGCGGGTGAAAAACTGTTTTTT
TRBV29-1,14,TRBJ1-3,TRBD1,CSVLRTGTGNTIYF,TGCAGCGTTCTAAGGACAGGGACTGGAAACACCATATATTTT
TRBV23-1,16,TRBJ2-7,NA,CASSRGTEKPPYEQYF,TGCGCCAGCAGTCGAGGCACGGAAAAACCCCCCTACGAGCAGTACTTC
TRBV10-3,12,TRBJ1-1,NA,CAISGGRETAFF,TGTGCCATTTCCGGTGGGCGGGAGACAGCTTTCTTT
TRBV4-3,16,TRBJ2-5,TRBD2,CASSNEAGGPQWAQYF,TGCGCCAGCAGCAACGAAGCGGGGGGACCCCAATGGGCCCAGTACTTC
TRBV9,15,TRBJ2-1,NA,CASSARPDTYNEQFF,TGTGCCAGCAGCGCCCGCCCCGACACCTACAATGAGCAGTTCTTC
TRBV5-4,15,TRBJ2-7,NA,CASSSGRGNSYEQYF,TGTGCCAGCAGCTCCGGTCGGGGTAACTCCTACGAGCAGTACTTC
TRBV6-6,14,TRBJ2-7,NA,CASRSLAATYEQYF,TGTGCCAGCAGGTCCCTGGCGGCCACCTACGAGCAGTACTTC
TRBV4-1,18,TRBJ1-1,NA,CASSQDSSWQGMNTEAFF,TGCGCCAGCAGCCAAGATTCCAGTTGGCAGGGGATGAACACTGAAGCTTTCTTT
TRBV4-2,15,TRBJ2-7,NA,CASSQDWQGHYEQYF,TGTGCCAGCAGCCAAGATTGGCAGGGGCACTACGAGCAGTACTTC
TRBV7-9,13,TRBJ2-7,NA,CASSSGVTYEQYF,TGTGCCAGCAGCTCCGGTGTGACCTACGAGCAGTACTTC
TRBV19,14,TRBJ2-7,TRBD2,CASGPGGLWAEQYF,TGTGCCAGCGGTCCGGGGGGGCTATGGGCCGAGCAGTACTTC
TRBV5-1,14,TRBJ2-2,NA,CASSLIPGSGELFF,TGCGCCAGCAGCTTGATTCCCGGGAGCGGGGAGCTGTTTTTT
TRBV15,13,TRBJ1-2,TRBD1,CATSSTGGNGYTF,TGTGCCACCAGCAGTACAGGGGGGAATGGCTACACCTTC
TRBV29-1,15,TRBJ2-2,NA,CSARWSGLNTGELFF,TGCAGCGCGAGGTGGTCAGGGCTAAACACCGGGGAGCTGTTTTTT
TRBV29-1,11,TRBJ1-2,NA,CSVGSGIGYTF,TGCAGCGTTGGTAGCGGGATCGGCTACACCTTC
TRBV5-5,15,TRBJ2-1,NA,CASSFEVEAYNEQFF,TGTGCCAGCAGCTTTGAGGTTGAGGCCTACAATGAGCAGTTCTTC
TRBV6-6,14,TRBJ1-4,NA,CASSYAASNEKLFF,TGTGCCAGCAGTTACGCGGCTTCCAATGAAAAACTGTTTTTT
TRBV30,16,TRBJ1-2,TRBD1,CAWNYRGSQTNYGYTF,TGTGCCTGGAATTACAGGGGATCCCAGACTAACTATGGCTACACCTTC
TRBV6-6,13,TRBJ2-3,TRBD1,CASSSQGSDTQYF,TGTGCCAGCAGTTCACAGGGGTCGGATACGCAGTATTTT
TRBV18,13,TRBJ2-3,NA,CASSQRGTDTQYF,TGTGCCAGCTCACAACGGGGCACAGATACGCAGTATTTT
TRBV29-1,13,TRBJ2-3,TRBD2,CSAPGLGGDTQYF,TGCAGCGCACCGGGACTAGGAGGGGATACGCAGTATTTT
TRBV6-5,13,TRBJ1-5,NA,CASSYRGNQPQHF,TGTGCCAGCAGTTACCGGGGCAATCAGCCCCAGCATTTT
TRBV6-5,15,TRBJ2-7,NA,CASSRGRGGPYEQYF,TGTGCCAGCAGTCGGGGCAGGGGCGGACCCTACGAGCAGTACTTC
TRBV9,15,TRBJ2-5,NA,CASSALGAIQETQYF,TGTGCCAGCAGCGCGTTAGGGGCAATCCAAGAGACCCAGTACTTC
TRBV19,14,TRBJ2-1,TRBD2,CASSTGRPGNEQFF,TGTGCCAGTAGTACCGGGAGGCCGGGCAATGAGCAGTTCTTC
TRBV4-3,16,TRBJ1-3,NA,CASSQEFRVSGNTIYF,TGCGCCAGCAGCCAAGAATTCAGGGTCTCTGGAAACACCATATATTTT
TRBV30,13,TRBJ1-5,NA,CAWRGRGNQPQHF,TGTGCCTGGAGAGGCAGGGGAAACCAGCCCCAGCATTTT
TRBV29-1,16,TRBJ2-3,TRBD2,CSVDGRSSGHTDTQYF,TGCAGCGTTGATGGGAGGTCTAGCGGCCACACAGATACGCAGTATTTT
TRBV6-5,16,TRBJ1-3,NA,CASSYGPGFGGNTIYF,TGTGCCAGCAGTTACGGACCGGGGTTTGGCGGAAACACCATATATTTT
TRBV5-1,15,TRBJ2-5,NA,CASSPVGSGQETQYF,TGCGCCAGCAGCCCAGTCGGAAGCGGTCAAGAGACCCAGTACTTC
TRBV2,14,TRBJ1-1,NA,CASSKQVTITEAFF,TGTGCCAGCAGCAAACAGGTCACTATCACTGAAGCTTTCTTT
TRBV29-1,14,TRBJ2-7,NA,CSARPSGSSHEQYF,TGCAGCGCCCGACCGTCAGGCAGTTCCCACGAGCAGTACTTC
TRBV19,13,TRBJ1-2,NA,CASSIWQGDGYTF,TGTGCCAGTAGTATCTGGCAGGGCGATGGCTACACCTTC
TRBV7-7,15,TRBJ1-4,TRBD1,CASSLGQGAQEGLFF,TGTGCTAGCAGCTTGGGACAGGGGGCACAGGAAGGACTGTTTTTT
TRBV30,13,TRBJ2-1,NA,CAWTPPRYNEQFF,TGTGCCTGGACTCCCCCGCGGTACAATGAGCAGTTCTTC
TRBV6-5,15,TRBJ1-1,NA,CASSRRTGKGTEAFF,TGTGCCAGCAGTCGTCGAACAGGGAAGGGAACTGAAGCTTTCTTT
TRBV4-1,13,TRBJ2-7,NA,CASSQDLDGRQYF,TGCGCCAGCAGCCAAGACTTGGACGGGAGACAGTACTTC
TRBV4-1,17,TRBJ2-7,NA,CASSHGWAKREQYEQYF,TGCGCCAGCAGCCATGGGTGGGCCAAGAGGGAGCAATACGAGCAGTACTTC
TRBV7-9,14,TRBJ2-7,NA,CASSLEGRGYEQYF,TGTGCCAGCAGCTTAGAGGGCCGCGGGTACGAGCAGTACTTC
TRBV30,14,TRBJ2-1,NA,CAWSVLHSYNEQFF,TGTGCCTGGAGTGTACTTCACTCCTACAATGAGCAGTTCTTC
TRBV29-1,14,TRBJ2-1,NA,CSVRARGSYNEQFF,TGCAGCGTAAGAGCGAGGGGGTCGTACAATGAGCAGTTCTTC
TRBV11-3,15,TRBJ2-7,TRBD1,CASTSLGTGSYEQYF,TGTGCCAGCACCTCATTAGGGACAGGATCCTACGAGCAGTACTTC
TRBV4-2,18,TRBJ2-3,TRBD2,CASSPGLAGGPGTDTQYF,TGTGCCAGCAGCCCGGGACTAGCGGGGGGGCCTGGGACAGATACGCAGTATTTT
TRBV29-1,14,TRBJ2-2,TRBD1,CSVNQQGEDRELFF,TGCAGCGTTAACCAACAGGGGGAGGACAGGGAGCTGTTTTTT
TRBV4-1,15,TRBJ1-1,NA,CASSQAKQGWTEAFF,TGCGCCAGCAGCCAAGCGAAACAGGGTTGGACTGAAGCTTTCTTT